These T cell receptor beta chains were read from a single sample in a study of early stage breast cancer tumors. The assay was immunoSEQ multiplex PCR, and TCRdb's table has in-frame clones only and misses some. This repertoire shows about 41,000 clones, 55% to 75% found once; its top ten account for 7.2%. The sequenced material came from blood. All receptors come from a person between 45 and 65 years old with breast cancer. Both conserved end residues are trimmed from each CDR3. Each record gives: V gene, J gene, CDR3 length, CDR3 protein.

TRBV18,TRBJ1-1,13,ASSPRQLGDTEAF
TRBV5-4,TRBJ1-2,11,ASSAGTTYGYT
TRBV7-2,TRBJ1-1,11,ASSLAGTPEAF
TRBV18,TRBJ2-3,15,ASSPKLAAGRTDTQY
TRBV5-6,TRBJ2-5,9,ASSRGETQY
TRBV27,TRBJ2-7,13,ASSATRGTSYEQY
TRBV9,TRBJ1-1,13,ASSSRPGLGAEAF
TRBV7-2,TRBJ2-3,13,ASSLGRQGRGTQY
TRBV13,TRBJ2-7,12,ASSSGSRSYEQY
TRBV2,TRBJ2-2,13,ASRNERGDTGELF
TRBV29-1,TRBJ2-3,11,STDRGLGDTQY
TRBV5-1,TRBJ2-1,12,ASSLLAGGGEQF
TRBV7-9,TRBJ1-1,11,ASTLEQPTEAF
TRBV2,TRBJ2-3,12,ASSERGRGDTQY
TRBV7-2,TRBJ2-1,13,ASSKLADSYNEQF
TRBV12-5,TRBJ2-1,12,ASGTGYLRNEQF
TRBV7-6,TRBJ2-3,11,ASSLEAEDTQY
TRBV7-9,TRBJ2-5,16,ASSPTYRRTGGEETQY
TRBV27,TRBJ2-1,12,ASLDLRGWSEQF
TRBV2,TRBJ2-3,13,ASSDAGYSTDTQY
TRBV12-5,TRBJ1-5,14,ASGLTGEISNQPQH
TRBV7-6,TRBJ1-2,13,ASRTPGQSGDGYT
TRBV6-6,TRBJ1-3,13,ASSYAAGRGNTIY
TRBV5-1,TRBJ2-3,14,ASSFGTSGGLDTQY
TRBV6-5,TRBJ1-1,11,ASIQQVPNEAF
TRBV7-8,TRBJ2-2,11,ASSLLATGELF
TRBV18,TRBJ2-5,13,ASSPVLALGETQY
TRBV19,TRBJ1-2,13,ASSTLRGGEGGYT
TRBV19,TRBJ2-3,10,ASPTITDTQY